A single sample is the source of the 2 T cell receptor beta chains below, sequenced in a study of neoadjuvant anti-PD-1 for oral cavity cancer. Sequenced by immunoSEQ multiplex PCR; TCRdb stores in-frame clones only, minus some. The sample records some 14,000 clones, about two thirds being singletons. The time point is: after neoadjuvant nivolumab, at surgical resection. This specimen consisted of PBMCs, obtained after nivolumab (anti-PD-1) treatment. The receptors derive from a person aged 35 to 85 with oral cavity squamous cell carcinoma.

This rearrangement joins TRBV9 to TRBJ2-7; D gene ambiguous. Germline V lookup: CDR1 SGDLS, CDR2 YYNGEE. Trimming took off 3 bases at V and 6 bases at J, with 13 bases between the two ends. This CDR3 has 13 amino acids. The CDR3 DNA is TGTGCCAGCAGCGGCCCATACGGTGCCGAGCAGTACTTC. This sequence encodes CASSGPYGAEQYF.

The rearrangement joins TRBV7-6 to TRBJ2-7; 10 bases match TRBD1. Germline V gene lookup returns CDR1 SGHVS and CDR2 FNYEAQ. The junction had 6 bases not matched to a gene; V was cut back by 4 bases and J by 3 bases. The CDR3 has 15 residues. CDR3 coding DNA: TGTGCCAGCAGCTGGGGGACAGGGGATATCTACGAGCAGTACTTC. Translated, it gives CASSWGTGDIYEQYF.